This T cell receptor beta chain derives from a study of CD8 T cells in Susac syndrome. General study findings and limits: CD4+ repertoires of Susac syndrome patients lacked detectable clonal expansion.

The T cells that were sequenced for TCR beta were CD8+ and CD4+ cells from blood. Bulk CD8+ and CD4+ cells came from magnetic negative isolation; CD8+ TEMRA by FACS. To note about this clonotype: Its antigen is not known.

The CDR3 is made up of 14 amino acids. With 2 bases removed from V and 5 bases from J, the gap between germline ends came to 12 bases. The V gene's germline CDR1 is MNHEY and CDR2 SVGEGT. The authors reverse transcribed roughly 0.5 to 1 ug RNA with random hexamers. One entry per CDR3 protein results from TCRdb running MiXCR on the immunoSEQ multiplex PCR reads. The table lists 110,000 to 150,000 distinct CDR3 sequences, almost 96% of them singletons. The sequenced material came from CD4+ T cells from PBMCs. The TCR sequence derives from a human donor with Susac syndrome. The rearrangement uses TRBV6-2 or TRBV6-3 and TRBJ2-5; D not resolved. CDR3 DNA sequence: TGTGCCAGCAGTTACGCGTCCCTCCGCGAGACCCAGTACTTC. Translating it yields CASSYASLRETQYF.